The text below deals with one TCR beta chain. Its antigen is unknown. This entry comes from a study of T cell responses to AZD1222 COVID-19 vaccine. Germline CDR1 reads LNHNV; CDR2 reads YYDKDF (reference sequence). Trimming took 1 base from V and 4 from J, leaving 10 bases between them. CDR3 length: 15 residues. Sequencing used immunoSEQ multiplex PCR; TCRdb keeps in-frame clones, though not all of them. This repertoire shows more than 95,000 clones, 88% found once; its top ten account for 5% to 6%. Overall study results and limits: Among vaccine-associated CD4 TCRs, coverage spanned spike, with dominance at 160-218 and 743-854. Two AZD1222 doses significantly raised spike-specific TCR breadth and depth over controls. Most donors were white British, females outnumbered males, and clonal diversity was possibly underestimated.

The sequence was collected from an adult in good health. Sequenced here: peripheral blood, sampled on day 0 of AZD1222 vaccination. The rearrangement uses TRBV15 and TRBJ2-2; D tentatively fits TRBD1 or TRBD2 (6 bases each). CDR3 bases: TGTGCCACCAGCAGAGGGACAGCGGGCACCGGGGAGCTGTTTTTT. Its translation: CATSRGTAGTGELFF.